One sample yielded the 10 T cell receptor beta chains listed below, sequenced in a study of a mutant IDH1 vaccine in newly diagnosed glioma. The time point is: baseline, week 1 (first vaccination visit). Treatment indicated: pre-vaccination baseline after standard-of-care therapy. Produced via immunoSEQ multiplex PCR; TCRdb's table is partial and in-frame only. The data hold over 30,000 clones, with approximately 80% observed a single time. The input for sequencing was peripheral blood mononuclear cells (PBMCs), taken from a glioma patient treated with radiotherapy, temozolomide or both. The receptors originated from a middle-aged man with glioma. Some clones in this sample may be carry-over from other donors' samples.

The gene calls are TRBV27 and TRBJ2-2; 8 bases are a match to TRBD2. This CDR3 has 14 amino acids. V gave up 3 bases and J gave up 4 bases; unmatched junction bases: 1. CDR1 is MNHEY and CDR2 is SMNVEV in the germline V gene (reference sequence). CDR3 DNA: TGTGCCAGCAGTTTGGCGGGGGGCACCGGGGAGCTGTTTTTT. Translation: CASSLAGGTGELFF.

The chain has TRBV5-4 and TRBJ2-5, with a weak D call TRBD2 (5 bases). V was clipped by 0 bases and J by 7 bases, with 10 bases between them. CDR3 length: 13 amino acids. Per the germline V gene, CDR1 is SGHNT and CDR2 is YYREEE (reference sequence). CDR3 region: CASSLDNEGTQYF. In DNA form, the CDR3 reads TGTGCCAGCAGCTTGGACAATGAGGGGACCCAGTACTTC.

The CDR3 DNA sequence: TGCGCCAGCAGCCGCCTGACAGGGTTAACTAATGAAAAACTGTTTTTT. It yields the protein CASSRLTGLTNEKLFF. The gene calls are TRBV4-1 and TRBJ1-4; 7 nucleotides agree with TRBD1. The CDR3 length is 16 residues. Per germline, CDR1 MGHRA and CDR2 YSYEKL. V lost 4 bases, J lost 1 base, and 6 bases stayed unmatched.

This clone was seen only a few times. V gene TRBV18 combines with J gene TRBJ1-1; a possible D gene is TRBD1 (5 bases). The V end lost 1 base, the J end lost 5 bases, and 5 bases lay between the germline ends. This CDR3 spans 12 amino acids. The germline V gene encodes CDR1 KGHSH and CDR2 LQKENI. As DNA, the CDR3 is TGTGCCAGCTCACCACAGGGGACTGAAGCTTTCTTT. Translated, it gives CASSPQGTEAFF.

The table lists this clone with a count of one. The CDR3 nucleotides read TGCGCCAGCAGCCGAAATTTAGCGGGAGAAGATGAGCAGTTCTTC. This gives the protein CASSRNLAGEDEQFF. The chain combines TRBV4-1 with TRBJ2-1; 9 nucleotides match TRBD2. Germline assignment: CDR1 MGHRA and CDR2 YSYEKL. After removal of 4 bases from V and 8 bases from J, the junction contained 9 bases not matched to a gene. CDR3 length: 15 residues.

This chain uses TRBV30 with TRBJ1-1; the D gene is possibly TRBD1 (5 bases). The CDR3 is made up of 13 amino acids. Germline-derived CDR1 and CDR2 are GTSNPN and SVGIG (reference sequence). Trimming stripped 5 bases from V and 5 bases from J, with 15 bases between. As DNA, the CDR3 is TGTGCCTGGGCCTGGGACGTGGTGACTGAAGCTTTCTTT. This translates into CAWAWDVVTEAFF.

Only a few counts were recorded for this clone. The rearrangement links TRBV29-1 to TRBJ1-1; D is uncertain. Germline CDR1 reads SQVTM; CDR2 reads ANQGSEA. V was clipped by 5 bases and J by 2 bases, with 12 bases between them. CDR3 length equals 13 residues. The CDR3 DNA reads TGCAGCGTTTTTAGTCGGAGAAACACTGAAGCTTTCTTT. It codes for CSVFSRRNTEAFF.

In this sample, this clone turned up a few times. The chain's CDR3 is CASSLSGSDTEAFF. The CDR3 DNA sequence: TGCGCCAGCAGCTTAAGTGGTTCCGACACTGAAGCTTTCTTT. The chain is built from TRBV5-1 and TRBJ1-1; no reliable D call. Trimming took 2 bases from V and 3 from J, leaving 11 bases between them. The germline gives CDR1 SGHRS, CDR2 YFSETQ. This CDR3 is built from 14 residues.

The V gene is TRBV25-1, the J gene TRBJ2-7; D call uncertain. Trimming shortened V by 4 bases and J by 3 bases, and 10 bases separated the two germline ends. Germline V gene sequence: CDR1 MGHDK, CDR2 SYGVNS. CDR3 length: 13 amino acids. The CDR3 coding sequence is TGTGCCAGCAGTGGCGCAGGCCGCTACGAGCAGTACTTC. The encoded protein is CASSGAGRYEQYF.

V is TRBV7-9 and J is TRBJ2-4; D ambiguous. The CDR3 runs to 19 residues. The V and J ends lost 0 bases and 5 bases respectively, with 23 bases between them. The germline CDR1 and CDR2 sequences are SEHNR and FQNEAQ (reference sequence). CDR3 in DNA: TGTGCCAGCAGCTTAGCAAAGGGTAGAACGCAGCGTGAGGAAAACATTCAGTACTTC. It codes for CASSLAKGRTQREENIQYF.